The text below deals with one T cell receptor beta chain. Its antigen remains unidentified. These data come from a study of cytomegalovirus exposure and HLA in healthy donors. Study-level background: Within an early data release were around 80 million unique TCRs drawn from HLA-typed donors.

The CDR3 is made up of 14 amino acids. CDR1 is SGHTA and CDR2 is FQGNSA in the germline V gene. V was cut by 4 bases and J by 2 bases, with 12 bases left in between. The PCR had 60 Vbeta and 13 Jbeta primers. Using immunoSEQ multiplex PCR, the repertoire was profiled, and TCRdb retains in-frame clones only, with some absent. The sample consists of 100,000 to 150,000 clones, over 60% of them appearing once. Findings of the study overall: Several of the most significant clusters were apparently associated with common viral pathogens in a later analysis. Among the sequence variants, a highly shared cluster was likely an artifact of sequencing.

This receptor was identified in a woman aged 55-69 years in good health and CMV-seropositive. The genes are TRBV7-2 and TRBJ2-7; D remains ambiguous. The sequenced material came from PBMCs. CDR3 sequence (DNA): TGTGCCAGCAGCTCTTCCGTCCTTACCTACGAGCAGTACTTC. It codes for CASSSSVLTYEQYF. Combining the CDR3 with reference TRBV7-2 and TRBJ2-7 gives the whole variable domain GAGVSQSPSNKVTEKGKDVELRCDPISGHTALYWYRQSLGQGLEFLIYFQGNSAPDKSGLPSDRFSAERTGGSVSTLTIQRTQQEDSAVYLCASSSSVLTYEQYFGPGTRLTVT.